The T cell receptor beta chain described here comes from a study of CD8 T cells in Susac syndrome. Looked up from germline, CDR1 is SNHLY and CDR2 is FYNNEI. Unmatched junction bases numbered 4, after V lost 6 bases and J lost 4 bases. The CDR3 extends over 14 amino acids. The RNA, 0.5 to 1 ug, was put through reverse transcription using random hexamers. TCRdb ran MiXCR on the immunoSEQ multiplex PCR reads and lists one entry per CDR3 protein. The sample lists about 190,000 distinct CDR3 sequences, 80% to 95% occurring once. The source material was CD4+ T cells from PBMCs. The rearrangement uses TRBV2 and TRBJ1-5; TRBD1 matches at 9 bases. This clonotype was sampled from a human donor in good health. CDR3 amino acids: CASSGQGSNQPQHF. The CDR3 DNA follows: TGTGCCAGCAGCGGACAGGGGTCGAATCAGCCCCAGCATTTT.